Listed below are T cell receptor beta chains from one sample, sequenced in a study of long-term antiretroviral therapy in people with HIV. The protocol was immunoSEQ multiplex PCR, while the TCRdb copy is restricted to in-frame clones and leaves out a portion. The data hold about 24,000 clones, with 90% to 95% observed a single time. The sample consisted of unsorted PBMCs, taken almost 5 years after starting antiretroviral therapy. The receptors originated from a woman aged 50 to 60 with HIV. Both conserved end residues are trimmed from each CDR3. The D gene is left open where the match is weak.

CDR3	D	length	V	J
ASSEASAGGVRDEQY	-	15	TRBV6-1	TRBJ2-7
ASSDGLLGAVKIGYEQY	-	17	TRBV6-1	TRBJ2-7
ASSIVSTNEKLF	-	12	TRBV19	TRBJ1-4
SVDDGSSYEQY	-	11	TRBV29-1	TRBJ2-7
ASSWTSGRADTQY	TRBD2	13	TRBV7-3	TRBJ2-3
ASRSRGMETQY	TRBD1	11	TRBV7-9	TRBJ2-5
ASSPLGQGGTEAF	TRBD1	13	TRBV18	TRBJ1-1
ASSIGLRTGELF	-	12	TRBV19	TRBJ2-2
ASSQPTGTSGTDTQY	TRBD2	15	TRBV7-9	TRBJ2-3
ARAPTGRDSPLH	TRBD1	12	TRBV10-1	TRBJ1-6
ASSWAGETQY	-	10	TRBV28	TRBJ2-5
ASSQDTSRANYGYT	-	14	TRBV4-3	TRBJ1-2
ASAGALAGAAFYEQY	TRBD2	15	TRBV7-9	TRBJ2-7
ASSQDSAYEQY	-	11	TRBV4-2	TRBJ2-7
ATAATGAYEQY	TRBD1	11	TRBV19	TRBJ2-7
AFRGSTDTQY	-	10	TRBV10-3	TRBJ2-3
ASSSTGTRGYEQY	TRBD2	13	TRBV6-5	TRBJ2-7
SVVGALMNTEAF	-	12	TRBV29-1	TRBJ1-1
ASSRGTESYSSSYNEQF	TRBD1	17	TRBV5-1	TRBJ2-1
ASSLGEETPKTYEQY	-	15	TRBV21-1	TRBJ2-7
ASSEGYIDLPY	-	11	TRBV7-3	TRBJ2-3
AISGQAGLETQY	-	12	TRBV10-3	TRBJ2-5
ASSLRTSGYADTQY	TRBD2	14	TRBV7-2	TRBJ2-3
ASSLRQGNTEAF	TRBD1	12	TRBV5-5	TRBJ1-1
ASSSDSEQY	-	9	TRBV7-2	TRBJ2-7
ASSPGGQALFEAF	-	13	TRBV18	TRBJ1-1
SVDDRGLNYGYT	TRBD1	12	TRBV29-1	TRBJ1-2
ASSLDRNYEQY	-	11	TRBV5-6	TRBJ2-7
SAAELDGYT	-	9	TRBV20-1	TRBJ1-2
ASSGDLRGAQH	TRBD1	11	TRBV19	TRBJ1-5
ASSQGETQY	-	9	TRBV5-6	TRBJ2-5
SVRGSVGGTDTQY	-	13	TRBV29-1	TRBJ2-3
ASSYGTGTQETQY	TRBD1	13	TRBV28	TRBJ2-5
ATGQGAEGYT	TRBD1	10	TRBV19	TRBJ1-2
ASSPTGVTQY	TRBD1	10	TRBV5-8	TRBJ2-3
ASSEVPAGGDNEQF	TRBD2	14	TRBV6-1	TRBJ2-1
ANPTDLNCYEQY	-	12	TRBV6-6	TRBJ2-7
ATYPGQGYNEQF	TRBD1	12	TRBV15	TRBJ2-1
ASSPLGSYNEQF	-	12	TRBV7-9	TRBJ2-1
ASSEGVGLYEQY	-	12	TRBV2	TRBJ2-7
ASSLLRERRNIQY	-	13	TRBV6-5	TRBJ2-4
ASSVRDREVDQPQH	-	14	TRBV19	TRBJ1-5